This T cell receptor (beta chain) was identified in a study of T cells after yellow fever vaccination. General observations from the study: Weaker overall, the secondary response nonetheless peaked faster (day 5 versus 15). In FACS-sorted repertoires, abundant clonotypes from the bulk population could appear as contaminants.

Production of TCR cDNA was by 5'RACE template switching, which also added a universal primer site and UMIs. TCRdb independently ran MiXCR on the 5' RACE reads; one entry per CDR3 protein. The data contain some 500,000 distinct CDR3 sequences, less than 15% of them singletons. Notes on this clonotype: Its cognate antigen is unknown.

The sample in question was PBMCs, obtained on the day of the yellow fever booster vaccination. The receptor's source is a man aged 25 to 45 who received the YFV17D yellow fever vaccine.

The CDR3 is CASRPGTGRYNEQFF. CDR3 coding DNA: TGTGCCAGCAGACCCGGGACAGGGCGCTACAATGAGCAGTTCTTC. V is TRBV14 and J is TRBJ2-1, with 9 bases lining up with TRBD1. CDR3 length equals 15 residues. J was trimmed by 3 bases and V by 6 bases; bases with no gene match: 6. Germline V gene lookup returns CDR1 SGHDN and CDR2 FVKESK.